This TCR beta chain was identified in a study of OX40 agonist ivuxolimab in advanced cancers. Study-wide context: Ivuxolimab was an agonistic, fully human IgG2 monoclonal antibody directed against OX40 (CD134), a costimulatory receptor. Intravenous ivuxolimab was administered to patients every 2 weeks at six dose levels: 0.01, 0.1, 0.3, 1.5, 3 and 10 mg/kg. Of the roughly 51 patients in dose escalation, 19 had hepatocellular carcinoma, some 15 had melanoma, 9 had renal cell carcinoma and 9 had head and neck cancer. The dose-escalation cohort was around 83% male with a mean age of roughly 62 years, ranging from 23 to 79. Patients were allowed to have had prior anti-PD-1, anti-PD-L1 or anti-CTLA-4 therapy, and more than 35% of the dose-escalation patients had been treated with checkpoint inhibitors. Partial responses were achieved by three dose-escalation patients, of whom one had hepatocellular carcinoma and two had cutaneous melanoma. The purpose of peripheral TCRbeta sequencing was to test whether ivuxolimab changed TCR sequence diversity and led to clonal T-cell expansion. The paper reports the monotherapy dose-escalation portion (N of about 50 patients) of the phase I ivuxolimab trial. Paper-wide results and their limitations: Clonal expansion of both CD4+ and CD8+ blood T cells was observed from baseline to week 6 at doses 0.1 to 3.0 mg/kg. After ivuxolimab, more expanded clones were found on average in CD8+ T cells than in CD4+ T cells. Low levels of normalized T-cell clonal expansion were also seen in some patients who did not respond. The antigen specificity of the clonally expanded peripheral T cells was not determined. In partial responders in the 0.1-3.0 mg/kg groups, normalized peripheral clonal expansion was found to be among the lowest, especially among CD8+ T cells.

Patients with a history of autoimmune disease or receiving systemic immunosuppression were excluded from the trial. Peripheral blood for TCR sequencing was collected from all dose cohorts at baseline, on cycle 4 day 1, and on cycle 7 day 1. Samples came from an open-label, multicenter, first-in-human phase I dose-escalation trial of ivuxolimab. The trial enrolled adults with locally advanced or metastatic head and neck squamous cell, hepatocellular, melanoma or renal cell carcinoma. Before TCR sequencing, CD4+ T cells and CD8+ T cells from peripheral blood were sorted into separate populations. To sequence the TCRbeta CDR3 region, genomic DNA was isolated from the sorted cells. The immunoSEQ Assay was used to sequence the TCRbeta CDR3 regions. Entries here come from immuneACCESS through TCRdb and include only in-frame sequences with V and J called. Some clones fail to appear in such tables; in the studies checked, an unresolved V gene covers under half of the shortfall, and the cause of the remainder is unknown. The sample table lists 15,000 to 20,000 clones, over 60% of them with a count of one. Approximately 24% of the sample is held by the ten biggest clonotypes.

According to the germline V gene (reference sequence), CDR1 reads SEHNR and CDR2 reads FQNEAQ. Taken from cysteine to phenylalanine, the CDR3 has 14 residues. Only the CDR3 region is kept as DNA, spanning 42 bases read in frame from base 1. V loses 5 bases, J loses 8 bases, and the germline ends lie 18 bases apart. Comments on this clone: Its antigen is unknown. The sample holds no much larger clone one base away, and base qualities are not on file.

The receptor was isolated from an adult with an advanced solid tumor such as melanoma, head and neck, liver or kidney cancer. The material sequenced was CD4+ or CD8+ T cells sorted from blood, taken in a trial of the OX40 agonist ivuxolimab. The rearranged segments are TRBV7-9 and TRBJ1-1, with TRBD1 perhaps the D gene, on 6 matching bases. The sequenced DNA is TGTGCCAGCAGCCTAGGATGGAGGGGGGAGGAAGCTTTCTTT. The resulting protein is CASSLGWRGEEAFF.